This TCR beta chain was obtained from a study of blood T cell repertoires in COVID-19 (dated by TCRdb to 2020 to 2021). Study-level background: Samples covering the acute and convalescent phases of COVID-19 were provided by collaborators in the United States, Italy and Spain. The prospective study material was composed of cDNA or gDNA derived from T cells, B-cell-depleted T cells, or PBMCs. Subjects who had been exposed to COVID-19, were actively infected with it, or had recovered from it provided the deeply sampled blood TCRbeta repertoires that made up the dataset. The repertoires were released in a freely available public database intended as a resource for research on the immune response to SARS-CoV-2. Samples came from the ongoing ImmuneRACE study (first 160 participants) plus 1,254 subjects from 6 global collaborators. Nearly every sample came with metadata listing a de-identified subject ID, COVID-19 status, age in years and sex. Where HLA class I and class II types were available, the types were taken from metadata supplied by the sample provider, not from assay-based typing. Points the paper makes about the study in general: The amount of clinical and demographic metadata varied by source and participant and was provided uncurated.

Of note for this clone: Its antigen is still unknown. No base quality values were provided; no much bigger clone lies one nucleotide off.

The junction carries 17 bases between V and J, which are trimmed by 6 bases and 3 bases respectively. From a lookup of the germline V gene, CDR1 and CDR2 are MNHEY and SVGAGI. Its CDR3 holds 15 amino acids, cysteine through phenylalanine. Here the CDR3 DNA is all that survives: 45 bases in frame from base 1. The immunoSEQ Assay, a bias-controlled multiplex PCR, was used to amplify TCRbeta CDR3 regions from genomic DNA. The authors processed their data as follows. The number of nucleated cells in each sample was estimated from the amplification of reference gene primers within the assay. To quantify the absolute abundance of each unique TCRbeta CDR3 rearrangement, sequence reads were collapsed and filtered. For each sample, productive Simpson clonality was calculated as the square root of Simpson's diversity index across productive rearrangements. Here the immuneACCESS table is served through TCRdb, limited to in-frame sequences with V and J called. Missing clones are a known gap in these copies; in checked studies unresolved V genes cover under half, and the rest lacks a known reason. V, J and clone size were drawn from that table, and D and trimming were deduced from the DNA. Across this sample there are some 37,000 clones, with approximately 90% seen only once. Of the sample, 4.8% is held by the ten largest clones.

Each collaborating institution followed its own protocols to collect whole blood in K2EDTA tubes. For TCRbeta analysis, collaborators shipped samples as frozen whole blood, isolated PBMCs, or DNA extracted from either of those sample types. In this chain, TRBV6-5 is recombined with TRBJ1-1; 6 matching bases give a weak D call of TRBD1. The sample consisted of peripheral blood. This TCR derives from a human donor in a cohort sampled during active COVID-19. The CDR3 protein is CASRSSSKGDTEAFF. The nucleotide sequence is given as TGTGCCAGCAGGAGCAGCTCGAAGGGGGACACTGAAGCTTTCTTT.